The text below deals with one T cell receptor beta chain. The antigen is undetermined. Germline V gene data show CDR1 as DFQATT and CDR2 as SNEGSKA (reference sequence). CDR3 size: 14 residues. With 4 bases removed from V and 0 bases from J, the gap between germline ends came to 7 bases. This sample is drawn from a study of T cell repertoires in cytomegalovirus infection. Study at large: Well-studied HLA-B-restricted CMV epitopes were used in the study alongside recently identified HLA-C-restricted ones. Matching HLA type, along with CMV infection, was indicated by public TCR beta signatures.

Each CDR3 protein gets one entry after TCRdb re-called the reads with MiXCR. The table shows approximately 730,000 distinct CDR3 sequences, with around 30% occurring only once. Study-wide results and limits: CMV-specific HLA-C-restricted TCR beta clonotypes dominated the ex vivo response. People with CMV and the relevant HLA were identified by cumulative public TCR beta family frequency.

This sequence was found in a human donor in good health (CMV status not recorded). Some clones in this sample may be carry-over from other donors' samples. This chain connects TRBV20-1 to TRBJ2-6; D ambiguous. The specimen was cultured PBMCs, collected from culture after CMV antigen stimulation. The CDR3 DNA sequence: TGCAGTGCTACCACGGGCTCTGGGGCCAACGTCCTGACTTTC. Amino acids: CSATTGSGANVLTF.